This TCR beta chain is from a study of T cells after yellow fever vaccination. Notes on the study in general: There was a possibility that FACS-sorted repertoires contained abundant clonotypes contaminating from the bulk population. Some clonotypes, a small share, were shared between CD4 and CD8 compartments.

CDR1 is GTSNPN, CDR2 SVGIG, per germline (reference sequence). Trimming left V 1 base short and J 0 bases short, with 4 bases between. The length of the CDR3 is 13 residues. Details on this clonotype: The antigen is not known.

Each CDR3 protein gets one entry after TCRdb re-called the 5' RACE reads with MiXCR. The data contain just under 600,000 distinct CDR3 sequences, around an eighth of them singletons. V usage is TRBV30 and J usage is TRBJ1-5; D remains ambiguous. The specimen comprised PBMCs, sampled on the day of the yellow fever booster vaccination. The sequence derives from a man between 25 and 39 years old who received the YFV17D yellow fever vaccine. The CDR3 DNA sequence: TGTGCCTGGAGTGCGTATAGCAATCAGCCCCAGCATTTT. This translates into CAWSAYSNQPQHF.